This T cell receptor (beta chain) was identified in a study of T cell repertoires in cytomegalovirus infection. TCRdb fed the reads into MiXCR, producing one record per CDR3 protein. The sample yields approximately 390,000 distinct CDR3 sequences, around a third seen once. In this sample, this clonotype turned up a few times. Its cognate antigen is unknown. This CDR3 comprises 16 residues. The trim removed 5 bases at V and 4 bases at J, leaving 7 bases unmatched. The chain couples TRBV5-3 to TRBJ2-1; TRBD2 agrees at 12 bases. TRBV5-3 is designated an ORF whose function remains uncertain. The input for sequencing was cultured PBMCs, taken from culture after CMV antigen stimulation. This sequence was found in a human donor in good health (CMV status not recorded). Some clones in this sample may be carry-over from other donors' samples. Here the CDR3 DNA reads TGTGCCAGAAGTACGACTAGCGGGAGAAGATACAATGAGCAGTTCTTC. Translating it yields CARSTTSGRRYNEQFF.